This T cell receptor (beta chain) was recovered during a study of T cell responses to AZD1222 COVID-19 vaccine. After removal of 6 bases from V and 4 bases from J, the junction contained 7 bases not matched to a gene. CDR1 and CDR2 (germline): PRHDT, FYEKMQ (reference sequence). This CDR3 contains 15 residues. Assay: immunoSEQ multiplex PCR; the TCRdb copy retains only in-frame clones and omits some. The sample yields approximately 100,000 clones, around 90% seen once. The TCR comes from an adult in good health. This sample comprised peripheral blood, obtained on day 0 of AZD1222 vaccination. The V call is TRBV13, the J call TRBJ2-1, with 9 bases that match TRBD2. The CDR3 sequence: CASRPRTSVYNEQFF. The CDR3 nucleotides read TGTGCCAGCAGGCCAAGGACTAGCGTTTACAATGAGCAGTTCTTC.